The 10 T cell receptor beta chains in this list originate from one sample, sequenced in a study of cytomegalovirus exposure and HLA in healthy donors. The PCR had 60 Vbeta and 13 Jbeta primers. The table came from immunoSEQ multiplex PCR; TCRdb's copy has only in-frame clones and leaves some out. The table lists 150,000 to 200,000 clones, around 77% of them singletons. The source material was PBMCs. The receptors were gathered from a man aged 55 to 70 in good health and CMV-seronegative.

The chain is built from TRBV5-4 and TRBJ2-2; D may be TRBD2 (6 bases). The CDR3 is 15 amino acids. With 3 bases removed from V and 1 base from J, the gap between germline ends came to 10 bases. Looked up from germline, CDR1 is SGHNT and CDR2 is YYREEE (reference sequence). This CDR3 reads CASSSGLLNTGELFF. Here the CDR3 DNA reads TGTGCCAGCAGCTCGGGACTCCTGAACACCGGGGAGCTGTTTTTT. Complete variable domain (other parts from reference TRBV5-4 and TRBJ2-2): ETGVTQSPTHLIKTRGQQVTLRCSSQSGHNTVSWYQQALGQGPQFIFQYYREEENGRGNFPPRFSGLQFPNYSSELNVNALELDDSALYLCASSSGLLNTGELFFGEGSRLTVL.

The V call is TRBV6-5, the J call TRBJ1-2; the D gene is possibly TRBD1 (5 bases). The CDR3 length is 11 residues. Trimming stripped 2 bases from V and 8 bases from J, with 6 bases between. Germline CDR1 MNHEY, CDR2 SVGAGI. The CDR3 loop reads CASSYQGGYTF. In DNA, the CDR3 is TGTGCCAGCAGTTACCAGGGCGGCTACACCTTC.

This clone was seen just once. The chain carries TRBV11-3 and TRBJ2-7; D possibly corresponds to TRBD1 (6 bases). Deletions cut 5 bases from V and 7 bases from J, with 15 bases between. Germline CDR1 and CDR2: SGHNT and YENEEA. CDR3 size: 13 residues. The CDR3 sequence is CASSQGIIGEQYF. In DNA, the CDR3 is TGTGCCAGCAGCCAGGGGATTATCGGTGAGCAGTACTTC. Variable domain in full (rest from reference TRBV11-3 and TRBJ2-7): EAGVVQSPRYKIIEKKQPVAFWCNPISGHNTLYWYLQNLGQGPELLIRYENEEAVDDSQLPKDRFSAERLKGVDSTLKIQPAELGDSAVYLCASSQGIIGEQYFGPGTRLTVT.

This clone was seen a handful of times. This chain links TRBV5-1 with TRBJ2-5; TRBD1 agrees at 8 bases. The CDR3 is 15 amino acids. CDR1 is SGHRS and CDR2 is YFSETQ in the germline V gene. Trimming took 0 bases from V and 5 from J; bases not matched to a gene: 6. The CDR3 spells CASSLVDRVGETQYF. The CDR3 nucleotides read TGCGCCAGCAGCTTGGTGGACAGGGTCGGGGAGACCCAGTACTTC.

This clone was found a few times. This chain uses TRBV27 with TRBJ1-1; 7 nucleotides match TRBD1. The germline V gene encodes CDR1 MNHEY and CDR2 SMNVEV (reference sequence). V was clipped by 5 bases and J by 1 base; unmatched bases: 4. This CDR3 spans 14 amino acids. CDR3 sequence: CASSPRDRNTEAFF. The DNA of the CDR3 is TGTGCCAGCAGTCCAAGGGACAGGAACACTGAAGCTTTCTTT.

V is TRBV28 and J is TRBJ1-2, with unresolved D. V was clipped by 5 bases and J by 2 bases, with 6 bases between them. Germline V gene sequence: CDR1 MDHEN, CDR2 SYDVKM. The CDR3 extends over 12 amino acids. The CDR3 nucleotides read TGTGCCAGCAGTAAGAGAAACTATGGCTACACCTTC. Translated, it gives CASSKRNYGYTF.

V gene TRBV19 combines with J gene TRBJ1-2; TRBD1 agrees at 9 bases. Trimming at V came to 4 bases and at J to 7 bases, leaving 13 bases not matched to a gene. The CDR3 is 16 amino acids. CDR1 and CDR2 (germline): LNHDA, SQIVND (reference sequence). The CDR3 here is CASSTSGGQGFGGYTF. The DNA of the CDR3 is TGTGCCAGTAGTACCTCCGGTGGACAGGGGTTTGGTGGCTACACCTTC.

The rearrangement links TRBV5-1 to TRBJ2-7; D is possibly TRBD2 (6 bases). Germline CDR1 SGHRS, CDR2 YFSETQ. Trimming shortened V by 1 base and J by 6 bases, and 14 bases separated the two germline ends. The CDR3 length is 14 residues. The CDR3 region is CASSLNGGLFEQYF. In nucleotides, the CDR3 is TGCGCCAGCAGCTTGAACGGGGGATTGTTCGAGCAGTACTTC.

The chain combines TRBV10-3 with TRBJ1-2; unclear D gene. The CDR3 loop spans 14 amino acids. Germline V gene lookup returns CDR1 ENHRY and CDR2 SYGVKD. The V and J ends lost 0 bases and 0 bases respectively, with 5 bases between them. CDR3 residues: CAISESIANYGYTF. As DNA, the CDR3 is TGTGCCATCAGTGAGTCAATAGCTAACTATGGCTACACCTTC.

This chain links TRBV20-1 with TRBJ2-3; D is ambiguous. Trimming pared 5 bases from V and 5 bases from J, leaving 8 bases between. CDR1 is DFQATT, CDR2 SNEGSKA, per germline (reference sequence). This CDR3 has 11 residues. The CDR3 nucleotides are TGCAGTGCTCCCCGGTTAGATACGCAGTATTTT. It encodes CSAPRLDTQYF.